Sequencing of this T cell receptor beta chain was carried out in a study of T cells in Graves' hyperthyroidism and ophthalmopathy. Study-wide results and limits: Most thyroid clonotypes that were expanded above 0.001 also turned up in blood. By a 13 V-J model, ophthalmopathy was set apart from stable hyperthyroidism.

Amplification targeted TCR beta CDR3 regions from RNA transcripts. HTBI primers were the set used in a first-round RT-PCR of the TCR CDR3. TCRdb called the multiplex PCR reads again in MiXCR, with one record for every CDR3 protein. Here the sample spans 620,000 or so distinct CDR3 sequences, about 15% being singletons. PBMCs were derived from roughly 10 ml fresh peripheral blood. This clonotype occurred many times. Its matching antigen is unknown. CDR3 length equals 15 residues. With 1 base clipped from V and 8 bases from J, the junction kept 6 bases outside the gene matches. The sample taken for sequencing was blood. The chain has TRBV12-3 or TRBV12-4 and TRBJ2-1; TRBD2 agrees at 9 bases. The TCR was taken from a woman between 45 and 65 years old with Graves' ophthalmopathy. CDR3 coding DNA: TGTGCCAGCAGTTTAGGGGGGACTAGCCACGATGAGCAGTTCTTC. As protein: CASSLGGTSHDEQFF.